This passage covers 29 T cell receptor beta chains from one sample sequenced in a study of cytomegalovirus exposure and HLA in healthy donors. It was with 60 Vbeta and 13 Jbeta primers that the PCR ran. Libraries were prepared by immunoSEQ multiplex PCR; TCRdb keeps only in-frame clonotypes and omits some of them. There are 150,000 or so clones in the sample; 80% to 90% occur only once, and approximately 0.8% lies in the top ten. The sample comprised PBMCs. The source of these receptors is a woman aged 18-35 years in good health and CMV-seronegative.

The rearrangement joins TRBV27 to TRBJ2-7, with 10 bases that match TRBD2. Germline trimming cut 2 bases from V and 2 bases from J; bases unmatched to any gene: 12. From germline, CDR1 is MNHEY and CDR2 SMNVEV (reference sequence). This CDR3 comprises 18 residues. The CDR3 DNA is TGTGCCAGCAGTTTACTGCCCCCTAGCGGGAGAGCACCCTACGAGCAGTACTTC. Its translation is CASSLLPPSGRAPYEQYF.

This rearrangement joins TRBV4-3 to TRBJ2-7; 10 bases fit TRBD2. Germline V CDR1 and CDR2: LGHNA, YSLEER. The V and J ends lost 1 base and 2 bases, in that order; junction bases with no gene match: 8. This CDR3 contains 17 residues. CDR3 nucleotide sequence: TGCGCCAGCAGCCAAGCCCCTCTAGCGGGAGACCCCTACGAGCAGTACTTC. It encodes CASSQAPLAGDPYEQYF.

CDR3 protein: CASGPPGQGAYEQYF. Here the CDR3 DNA reads TGTGCTAGTGGTCCCCCGGGACAGGGGGCCTACGAGCAGTACTTC. The chain uses TRBV12-5 and TRBJ2-7, with TRBD1 matching over 11 bases. The CDR3 loop spans 15 amino acids. The V gene's germline CDR1 is LGHNT and CDR2 FRNRAP. Losses at the gene ends were 5 bases for V and 2 bases for J; bases not matched to a gene: 5.

The chain uses TRBV19 and TRBJ1-1; no reliable D call. The germline gives CDR1 LNHDA, CDR2 SQIVND (reference sequence). Between the trimmed V and J ends, which lost 6 bases and 5 bases, there was a span of 13 bases. The CDR3 covers 13 residues. The CDR3 sequence is CASREDPLTEAFF. CDR3 DNA: TGTGCCAGTAGGGAGGACCCCTTAACTGAAGCTTTCTTT. The full variable domain, rest sourced from reference TRBV19 and TRBJ1-1, is DGGITQSPKYLFRKEGQNVTLSCEQNLNHDAMYWYRQDPGQGLRLIYYSQIVNDFQKGDIAEGYSVSREKKESFPLTVTSAQKNPTAFYLCASREDPLTEAFFGQGTRLTVV.

V and J are TRBV27 and TRBJ2-3; a possible D gene is TRBD2 (5 bases). This CDR3 contains 13 residues. The V end lost 7 bases, the J end lost 2 bases, and 10 bases lay between the germline ends. Germline values: CDR1 MNHEY, CDR2 SMNVEV (reference sequence). CDR3 residues: CASKDLNTDTQYF. CDR3 DNA sequence: TGTGCCAGCAAGGACTTGAACACAGATACGCAGTATTTT.

J is TRBJ2-1 and V is TRBV2; TRBD2 matches 7 bases. V lost 6 bases, J lost 10 bases, and 15 bases stayed unmatched. Looked up from germline, CDR1 is SNHLY and CDR2 is FYNNEI. This CDR3 has 15 amino acids. The CDR3: CASRGRRETREEQFF. The CDR3 DNA reads TGTGCCAGCAGGGGGAGGCGGGAGACTCGGGAGGAGCAGTTCTTC.

The chain recombines TRBV28 with TRBJ2-1; 9 positions agree with TRBD2. The CDR3 spans 14 residues. The germline V gene encodes CDR1 MDHEN and CDR2 SYDVKM. J gave up 4 bases and V 6 bases, and 4 bases lay outside the gene matches. CDR3 coding DNA: TGTGCCAGCAGGGAGCGGGAGGCATACAATGAGCAGTTCTTC. Translating it yields CASREREAYNEQFF.

A single count supports this clone. This chain joins TRBV27 and TRBJ1-2, with TRBD1 matching 7 bases. This CDR3 is 14 amino acids long. CDR1 is MNHEY and CDR2 is SMNVEV in the germline V gene (reference sequence). V lost 6 bases, J lost 4 bases, and 8 bases stayed unmatched. Here the CDR3 reads CASSPDRITYGYTF. DNA of the CDR3: TGTGCCAGCAGCCCGGACAGGATTACCTATGGCTACACCTTC.

The rearrangement joins TRBV5-8 to TRBJ2-5; 8 bases agree with TRBD2. The germline gives CDR1 SGHTS, CDR2 YDEGEE. V trimming: 0 bases; J trimming: 4 bases; junction bases outside the gene matches: 17. CDR3 length equals 19 residues. The CDR3 coding sequence is TGTGCCAGCAGCTTGGGGCAATCGGCGGGAGGCTCCCTCTTAGAGACCCAGTACTTC. Translating it yields CASSLGQSAGGSLLETQYF.

The chain has TRBV9 and TRBJ2-3, with D unclear. The CDR3 length is 15 residues. The germline CDR1 and CDR2 sequences are SGDLS and YYNGEE. The V gene lost 3 bases and the J gene lost 1 base, with 12 bases spanning the gap. CDR3: CASSERSGGTDTQYF. In DNA form, the CDR3 reads TGTGCCAGCAGCGAAAGAAGTGGAGGCACAGATACGCAGTATTTT.

This chain links TRBV5-6 with TRBJ1-1; D is possibly TRBD1 (6 bases). Germline V lookup: CDR1 SGHDT, CDR2 YYEEEE. The CDR3 consists of 15 residues. The ends were cut back, 1 base at V and 3 bases at J, with 13 bases in the middle. The CDR3 nucleotides read TGTGCCAGCAGCTTGTTGGGGAAGGGGGACACTGAAGCTTTCTTT. Amino acid sequence: CASSLLGKGDTEAFF. Drawing the rest from reference TRBV5-6 and TRBJ1-1, the complete variable domain is DAGVTQSPTHLIKTRGQQVTLRCSPKSGHDTVSWYQQALGQGPQFIFQYYEEEERQRGNFPDRFSGHQFPNYSSELNVNALLLGDSALYLCASSLLGKGDTEAFFGQGTRLTVV.

J is TRBJ2-7 and V is TRBV19; D may be TRBD2 (5 bases). The germline CDR1 and CDR2 sequences are LNHDA and SQIVND (reference sequence). V was cut by 5 bases and J by 4 bases, with 15 bases left in between. CDR3 length equals 14 residues. In DNA, the CDR3 is TGTGCCAGTAGTCCCGGCACTAGAGTGTACGAGCAGTACTTC. Its protein product is CASSPGTRVYEQYF.

J is TRBJ2-7 and V is TRBV28; D may be TRBD1 (5 bases). There are 12 residues in the CDR3. Germline CDR1 is MDHEN and CDR2 is SYDVKM. Trimming removed 6 bases from V and 6 bases from J, with 12 bases in between. CDR3 DNA: TGTGCCAGCAGCCAAAGGGGCGGCGAGCAGTACTTC. Protein product: CASSQRGGEQYF.

CDR3 coding DNA: TGTGCCAGCAGTCGTTCCGAAGGACAGGTCCAGCATTTT. Translated: CASSRSEGQVQHF. The chain uses TRBV7-2 and TRBJ1-5; TRBD1 matches 7 bases. V was clipped by 6 bases and J by 12 bases; unmatched bases: 11. Germline V CDR1 and CDR2: SGHTA, FQGNSA. The CDR3 consists of 13 residues.

This clone was observed a handful of times. The chain combines TRBV27 with TRBJ1-1; 10 bases agree with TRBD1. V dropped 6 bases and J dropped 4; count of bases not matched to a gene: 17. The length of the CDR3 is 18 residues. Germline CDR1 MNHEY, CDR2 SMNVEV (reference sequence). CDR3 protein: CASSTQYPGQGRGTEAFF. The CDR3 nucleotides are TGTGCCAGCAGCACTCAATATCCGGGACAGGGGAGGGGCACTGAAGCTTTCTTT.

The chain couples TRBV9 to TRBJ2-7; 10 nucleotides match TRBD2. Germline-derived CDR1 and CDR2 are SGDLS and YYNGEE. The CDR3 extends over 14 amino acids. With V trimmed by 3 bases and J by 3 bases, 3 bases remained unmatched. The CDR3, as DNA: TGTGCCAGCAGCGCTAGCGGGAGTGGCTACGAGCAGTACTTC. Amino acids: CASSASGSGYEQYF.

The rearrangement links TRBV2 to TRBJ2-5; 8 nucleotides agree with TRBD1. Germline CDR1 reads SNHLY; CDR2 reads FYNNEI. J was trimmed by 4 bases and V by 8 bases; bases with no gene match: 9. This CDR3 comprises 14 residues. The CDR3 DNA reads as TGTGCCAGCTTAAGGACAGGGAAGGCAGAGACCCAGTACTTC. Translation gives CASLRTGKAETQYF.

The DNA of the CDR3 is TGCGCCAGCAGCCTGACAGGGGCGGCTAATGAAAAACTGTTTTTT. This gives the protein CASSLTGAANEKLFF. J is TRBJ1-4 and V is TRBV5-1; 8 nucleotides match TRBD1. CDR1 SGHRS and CDR2 YFSETQ come from the germline V gene. The V segment lost 4 bases and the J segment 3 bases; nucleotides outside the gene matches: 5. This CDR3 comprises 15 residues.

Of note for this clone: Mismatch with germline at one junction end may stem from a read error. V usage is TRBV7-9 and J usage is TRBJ2-1; TRBD1 might be the D (6 bases). The germline CDR1 and CDR2 sequences are SEHNR and FQNEAQ (reference sequence). The CDR3 has 15 residues. The DNA for the CDR3 is TGTTCCAGCAGCAATCCCGGGACACTGGCCAATGAGCAGTTCTTC. Translating it yields CSSSNPGTLANEQFF.

The gene calls are TRBV7-9 and TRBJ1-1, with D tentatively TRBD1 (6 bases). Germline-derived CDR1 and CDR2 are SEHNR and FQNEAQ (reference sequence). V was cut by 4 bases and J by 11 bases, with 17 bases left in between. The CDR3 is made up of 13 amino acids. The CDR3 DNA reads TGTGCCAGCAGCTCCACAGGGTCCCCGGAGGCTTTCTTT. Translating it yields CASSSTGSPEAFF.

The rearrangement uses TRBV19 and TRBJ2-1; 12 bases match TRBD1. The CDR3 length is 14 residues. J lost 5 bases, V lost 8 bases, and 4 bases had no gene match. The V gene's germline CDR1 is LNHDA and CDR2 SQIVND (reference sequence). CDR3 coding DNA: TGTGCCAGTGGGGACAGGGGGCGTCACAATGAGCAGTTCTTC. Translating it yields CASGDRGRHNEQFF.

V is TRBV28 and J is TRBJ2-7; TRBD1 might be the D (6 bases). The CDR3 extends over 14 amino acids. The germline V gene has CDR1 MDHEN and CDR2 SYDVKM. Trimming removed 7 bases from V and 0 bases from J, with 13 bases in between. The chain's CDR3 is CASTRGSDSYEQYF. CDR3 in DNA: TGTGCCAGCACAAGGGGGTCCGACTCCTACGAGCAGTACTTC.

This chain joins TRBV5-1 and TRBJ1-2, with TRBD1 matching over 9 bases. This CDR3 region has 15 residues. Germline CDR1 SGHRS, CDR2 YFSETQ. The V segment lost 3 bases and the J segment 8 bases; nucleotides outside the gene matches: 11. The CDR3 region has the DNA TGCGCCAGCAGCTGGAATTTACAGGGGGCCGACGGCTACACCTTC. It specifies CASSWNLQGADGYTF.

The chain is built from TRBV5-1 and TRBJ1-2, with D possibly TRBD1 on 5 matching bases. The CDR3 consists of 15 residues. The ends were cut back, 0 bases at V and 2 bases at J, with 11 bases in the middle. The germline V gene has CDR1 SGHRS and CDR2 YFSETQ. The CDR3 bases are TGCGCCAGCAGCTTGGATAGGGGCGCAAACTATGGCTACACCTTC. Translating it yields CASSLDRGANYGYTF.

The chain employs TRBV2 and TRBJ1-3, with 8 bases fitting TRBD1. Germline V gene sequence: CDR1 SNHLY, CDR2 FYNNEI. The J segment lost 0 bases and the V segment lost 7 bases, leaving 5 bases of the junction unmatched. The CDR3 length is 15 residues. The CDR3 sequence is CASKQGVTSGNTIYF. DNA of the CDR3: TGTGCCAGCAAACAGGGGGTTACCTCTGGAAACACCATATATTTT.

This clone has only one observation. J is TRBJ1-4 and V is TRBV11-3; tentative D call: TRBD1 (6 bases). Per germline, CDR1 SGHNT and CDR2 YENEEA. The V end was cut by 1 base, the J end by 4 bases, with 10 bases between. CDR3 length equals 15 residues. CDR3 in amino acids: CASSLGTANNEKLFF. The CDR3 region has the DNA TGTGCCAGCAGCTTAGGGACAGCAAATAATGAAAAACTGTTTTTT.

The rearrangement uses TRBV11-1 and TRBJ2-7; 7 nucleotides line up with TRBD1. Germline-derived CDR1 and CDR2 are SGHAT and FQDESV (reference sequence). This CDR3 is 16 amino acids long. Unmatched junction bases numbered 15, after V lost 9 bases and J lost 1 base. CDR3 DNA sequence: TGTGCCAGGGATGTGGACCACAGGGGTTGGTCCTACGAGCAGTACTTC. The encoded protein is CARDVDHRGWSYEQYF.

The rearrangement uses TRBV11-3 and TRBJ2-3; a possible D gene is TRBD1 (6 bases). The CDR3 is 14 amino acids. From germline, CDR1 is SGHNT and CDR2 YENEEA. Deletions cut 3 bases from V and 1 base from J, with 8 bases between. The CDR3 region is CASSFRGGTDTQYF. DNA of the CDR3: TGTGCCAGCAGCTTCAGGGGTGGCACAGATACGCAGTATTTT.

The CDR3 nucleotides are TGTGCCAGCAGTGTCAGAACAGCAGGACTTCAAGAGACCCAGTACTTC. Amino acid sequence: CASSVRTAGLQETQYF. The V gene is TRBV25-1, the J gene TRBJ2-5; D perhaps matches TRBD2 (5 bases). Germline lookup yields CDR1 MGHDK and CDR2 SYGVNS. This CDR3 has 16 amino acids. Between the trimmed V and J ends, which lost 4 bases and 2 bases, there was a span of 17 bases.